Below, 14 T cell receptor beta chains from the same sample are listed, as sequenced in a study of regulatory T cells in long-lasting Graves disease. Regarding time point: persistent/refractory GD, antithyroid drugs over 5 years with positive TRAb. The authors made the TCR library using RNA they extracted from PBMCs. Investigators prepared the TCR beta libraries by applying iRepertoire HTBI primers and Arm-PCR of CDR3 regions. From the multiplex PCR reads, TCRdb called clonotypes with MiXCR, one entry per CDR3 protein. The data show about 470,000 distinct CDR3 sequences, with roughly 21% seen just once and 6.5% to 9% held by the top ten. Sequences were derived from peripheral blood mononuclear cells (PBMCs), sampled when the disease was refractory, from a patient treated with antithyroid drugs. All receptors come from a female donor with Graves disease.

This clonotype was picked up many times. The chain couples TRBV29-1 to TRBJ2-5; TRBD2 might be the D (5 bases). Germline values: CDR1 SQVTM, CDR2 ANQGSEA. The CDR3 is made up of 13 amino acids. Trimming pared 3 bases from V and 5 bases from J, leaving 13 bases between. The CDR3 region has the DNA TGCAGCGTTGAGGAGGACTGGGCGGAGACCCAGTACTTC. Its translation: CSVEEDWAETQYF.

The chain has TRBV7-9 and TRBJ2-1; no clear D. Germline V gene data show CDR1 as SEHNR and CDR2 as FQNEAQ (reference sequence). CDR3 size: 11 residues. V lost 5 bases to trimming and J lost 10 bases, with 9 bases between them. CDR3 in DNA: TGTGCCAGCAGCCCTTTCTTAGAGCAGTTCTTC. Residues: CASSPFLEQFF.

This clonotype was picked up a small number of times. This chain connects TRBV6-1 to TRBJ1-4, with 8 bases aligning to TRBD1. Germline V CDR1 and CDR2: MNHNS, SASEGT. The CDR3 length is 16 residues. V gave up 6 bases and J gave up 7 bases; unmatched junction bases: 13. The CDR3 loop is CASRPRGTGRGEKLFF. Here the CDR3 DNA reads TGTGCCAGCAGACCCCGTGGGACAGGTCGGGGTGAAAAACTGTTTTTT.

This clonotype has a count of ten or more. The rearrangement links TRBV6-2 or TRBV6-3 to TRBJ1-1; a possible D gene is TRBD1 (5 bases). V lost 2 bases, J lost 10 bases, and 11 bases lay in between. The CDR3 spans 12 residues. Germline-derived CDR1 and CDR2 are MNHEY and SVGEGT. The CDR3 bases are TGTGCCAGCAGTTACAACGCAGGGCCAGCTTTCTTT. Translated, it gives CASSYNAGPAFF.

The sample holds many counts of this clonotype. This rearrangement joins TRBV7-2 to TRBJ1-6; D is ambiguous. With 1 base removed from V and 7 bases from J, the gap between germline ends came to 8 bases. Germline V gene lookup returns CDR1 SGHTA and CDR2 FQGNSA. CDR3 length: 14 residues. DNA of the CDR3: TGTGCCAGCAGCTTAGGGACTCAAAATTCACCCCTCCACTTT. Protein: CASSLGTQNSPLHF.

This clonotype was picked up a small number of times. The chain employs TRBV24-1 and TRBJ1-5; D remains ambiguous. Germline CDR1 KGHDR, CDR2 SFDVKD. Trimming cost V 4 bases and J 4 bases, with 4 bases left between them. The CDR3 has 12 residues. The CDR3 sequence is CATSDDNQPQHF. Written as DNA, the CDR3 is TGTGCCACCAGTGACGATAATCAGCCCCAGCATTTT.

This clonotype has at least ten counts. V usage is TRBV12-3 or TRBV12-4 and J usage is TRBJ1-2; tentatively, D is TRBD1 (5 bases). V lost 6 bases and J 2 bases, leaving 10 bases between the germline ends. The CDR3 totals 13 residues. CDR3 sequence reads: CASSRQLNYGYTF. In DNA, the CDR3 is TGTGCCAGCAGCAGACAGCTAAACTATGGCTACACCTTC.

Ten or more counts support this clonotype. V gene TRBV12-3 or TRBV12-4 combines with J gene TRBJ1-6; 9 bases are a match to TRBD1. V was clipped by 6 bases and J by 6 bases; unmatched bases: 3. This CDR3 is built from 14 residues. As DNA, the CDR3 is TGTGCCAGCAGCAAGGACAGGGGTAATTCACCCCTCCACTTT. Its protein is CASSKDRGNSPLHF.

The chain is built from TRBV10-3 and TRBJ2-7; 10 nucleotides line up with TRBD2. J was trimmed by 3 bases and V by 3 bases; bases with no gene match: 5. CDR1 and CDR2 from the germline V gene are ENHRY and SYGVKD. The CDR3 has 15 residues. As DNA, the CDR3 is TGTGCCATCAGTGATTTGGCTAGCGGGAGCTACGAGCAGTACTTC. Translation: CAISDLASGSYEQYF.

In this sample, this clonotype turned up many times. The chain uses TRBV12-3 or TRBV12-4 and TRBJ1-5; the match to TRBD1 covers 9 bases. The CDR3 consists of 16 residues. Unmatched junction bases numbered 6, after V lost 5 bases and J lost 1 base. The CDR3 is CASSAGTGRSNQPQHF. The CDR3, as DNA: TGTGCCAGCAGTGCCGGGACAGGGAGGAGCAATCAGCCCCAGCATTTT.

The rearrangement joins TRBV7-6 to TRBJ2-7; D is unresolved. Germline values: CDR1 SGHVS, CDR2 FNYEAQ. V lost 0 bases and J lost 3, with 12 bases in between. This CDR3 region has 15 residues. The CDR3 region is CASSLAYGEVYEQYF. In DNA form, the CDR3 reads TGTGCCAGCAGCTTAGCTTACGGCGAAGTCTACGAGCAGTACTTC. Based on the CDR3 plus reference TRBV7-6 and TRBJ2-7, the full variable domain is GAGVSQSPRYKVTKRGQDVALRCDPISGHVSLYWYRQALGQGPEFLTYFNYEAQQDKSGLPNDRFSAERPEGSISTLTIQRTEQRDSAMYRCASSLAYGEVYEQYFGPGTRLTVT.

This clonotype was seen ten or more times. The chain is built from TRBV11-2 and TRBJ2-7, with no clear D. Germline assignment: CDR1 SGHAT and CDR2 FQNNGV. V was cut by 1 base and J by 0 bases, with 7 bases left in between. This CDR3 is 14 amino acids long. The CDR3 spells CASSLAAHSYEQYF. The CDR3 coding sequence is TGTGCCAGCAGCTTAGCGGCACACTCCTACGAGCAGTACTTC.

Note on this clonotype: Likely a read error: the CDR3 ends without its conserved phenylalanine or tryptophan. The chain's CDR3 is CSVVTDLNTEAFL. The CDR3 DNA follows: TGCAGCGTTGTTACAGACTTGAACACTGAAGCTTTCCTT. This sequence joins TRBV29-1 and TRBJ1-1; no clear D. The V end lost 4 bases, the J end lost 0 bases, and 9 bases lay between the germline ends. The germline V gene has CDR1 SQVTM and CDR2 ANQGSEA. The CDR3 is 13 amino acids.

This clonotype was counted between two and nine times. The chain joins TRBV20-1 to TRBJ1-4, with 8 bases that match TRBD1. The junction had 9 bases not matched to a gene; V was cut back by 0 bases and J by 12 bases. The CDR3 consists of 14 residues. Germline loops: CDR1 DFQATT, CDR2 SNEGSKA (reference sequence). The CDR3 sequence is CSARDAGGASQLFF. The CDR3 DNA is TGCAGTGCTAGAGACGCAGGGGGCGCGTCACAACTGTTTTTT.